The T cell receptor (beta chain) described here comes from a study of early T cells in non-severe SARS-CoV-2 infection. Study-level background: Sequenced material consisted of bulk RNA (from unsorted whole blood), and chains were unpaired.

This CDR3 spans 13 amino acids. From germline, CDR1 is ENHRY and CDR2 SYGVKD. This clonotype was counted between two and nine times. One junction end does not reproduce the germline sequence, and a read error may be involved. Tagging with unique molecular identifiers was applied to individual cDNA molecules. MiXCR was run by TCRdb on the 5' RACE reads, yielding one entry per CDR3 protein. The table records approximately 69,000 distinct CDR3 sequences, around 10% of them present only once. V usage is TRBV10-3 and J usage is TRBJ2-1; TRBD1 matches at 8 bases. Here the sequenced sample was whole blood, taken at baseline. The TCR comes from an adult who was a healthcare worker with PCR-confirmed SARS-CoV-2 infection or an uninfected control (not recorded which). The CDR3 DNA reads as TGTGCCATCACTGAGGACAGGGATCGTAGGCAGTTCTTC. Translated: CAITEDRDRRQFF.